This T cell receptor (beta chain) appears in the sequencing data of a study of cytomegalovirus exposure and HLA in healthy donors. Trimming pared 5 bases from V and 5 bases from J, leaving 12 bases between. This CDR3 is built from 13 residues. Germline loops: CDR1 SEHNR, CDR2 FQNEAQ (reference sequence). PCR involved 60 Vbeta and 13 Jbeta primers. Method: immunoSEQ multiplex PCR; TCRdb's copy keeps in-frame clones and lacks some. The sample consists of about 160,000 clones, under 80% of them appearing once. The rearrangement uses TRBV7-9 and TRBJ1-2; D not resolved. The source of this sequence is a middle-aged man in good health and CMV-seronegative. The sample comprised PBMCs. The CDR3 region is CASSPEAVYGYTF. The CDR3 DNA follows: TGTGCCAGCAGCCCCGAGGCAGTATATGGCTACACCTTC.